The present T cell receptor (beta chain) was sequenced within a study of blood T cell repertoires in COVID-19. Germline V gives CDR1 SGHVS, CDR2 FQNEAQ. The CDR3 has 12 residues. V was pared by 5 bases and J by 5 bases, with 10 bases between. Profiling relied on immunoSEQ multiplex PCR, and the TCRdb table lists in-frame clones only, not all of them. Of around 230,000 clones in the sample, approximately 80% were seen once. The chain carries TRBV7-8 and TRBJ2-7, with D tentatively TRBD1 (6 bases). Sequenced material: peripheral blood. This sequence was found in a woman of 80 years or more with acute or convalescent COVID-19. CDR3 region: CASSAGVDEQYF. The CDR3 DNA reads TGTGCCAGCAGCGCAGGGGTAGACGAGCAGTACTTC.